One T cell receptor beta chain is described in this entry. Its antigen remains unknown. Each CDR3 protein is one row after TCRdb ran MiXCR on the 5' RACE reads. The table lists some 210,000 distinct CDR3 sequences, 8% to 11% of them singletons, with roughly 3% in the top ten. Germline loops: CDR1 MNHNS, CDR2 SASEGT. Trimming removed 2 bases from V and 6 bases from J; junction bases left unmatched: 5. The length of the CDR3 is 15 residues. The entry originates in a study of T-cell memory formation after mild COVID-19. Study background: TCR clusters mostly belonged to single donors. Points from the study as a whole: Contracting clones from day 15 to 85 had balanced CD4/CD8; later expanders favoured CD4+. Of the contracting clones, CD4+ ones lay mainly in CM and EM, and CD8+ ones in EMRA.

This receptor was obtained from a man aged 18 to 35 who had mild COVID-19 (a few samples of this study predate the infection). Cell type and time point are not known. This chain links TRBV6-1 with TRBJ1-5; 9 bases line up with TRBD1. Sequences were obtained from PBMCs or a T cell subset sorted from them (not recorded which). In nucleotides, the CDR3 is TGTGCCAGCAGTGAACTGGGACAGGGAACTCAGCCCCAGCATTTT. This translates into CASSELGQGTQPQHF.